Listed here are 18 T cell receptor beta chains from one sample, sequenced in a study of T-cell reconstitution after alpha-beta-depleted transplantation in children. Preparing the TCRbeta library involved the use of unique molecular identifiers. TCRdb reanalysed the PCR reads using MiXCR and keeps one entry per CDR3 protein. The table includes 200,000 to 250,000 distinct CDR3 sequences, roughly 26% detected once. Sample: PBMCs, taken before TCRalphabeta/CD19-depleted stem cell transplant. These receptors came from a girl aged 2-9 years with Fanconi anemia, due to receive a stem cell transplant.

This clonotype appeared once. The chain joins TRBV11-2 to TRBJ2-2, with D hard to call. The CDR3 is 15 amino acids. Germline V gene sequence: CDR1 SGHAT, CDR2 FQNNGV. V was pared by 0 bases and J by 3 bases, with 8 bases between. This CDR3 is CASSLDLRYTGELFF. CDR3 DNA sequence: TGTGCCAGCAGCTTAGATCTAAGATACACCGGGGAGCTGTTTTTT.

A few counts support this clonotype. The chain employs TRBV20-1 and TRBJ2-3, with D maybe TRBD1 (5 bases). Trimming left V 2 bases short and J 3 bases short, with 12 bases between. Germline CDR1 DFQATT, CDR2 SNEGSKA (reference sequence). The CDR3 sequence is 14 residues long. This CDR3 reads CSARSGLITDTQYF. The CDR3 coding sequence is TGCAGTGCTAGATCAGGGTTGATAACAGATACGCAGTATTTT.

This rearrangement joins TRBV25-1 to TRBJ2-3; no reliable D call. CDR3 length: 15 amino acids. The V gene's germline CDR1 is MGHDK and CDR2 SYGVNS. Trimming cost V 3 bases and J 8 bases, with 18 bases left between them. CDR3 DNA sequence: TGTGCCAGCAGTGACCCGTCGGAGCCTAGTGGTACGCAGTATTTT. Its protein is CASSDPSEPSGTQYF.

This clonotype was observed at least ten times. In nucleotides, the CDR3 is TGTGCCAGCAGTTTCTGGGGGACAGGGGATTCACCCCTCCACTTT. Translation gives CASSFWGTGDSPLHF. The chain uses TRBV12-3 or TRBV12-4 and TRBJ1-6; 10 positions agree with TRBD1. Trimming cost V 3 bases and J 8 bases; bases outside gene matches: 4. This CDR3 region has 15 residues.

This sequence joins TRBV29-1 and TRBJ1-2; D is uncertain. Germline loops: CDR1 SQVTM, CDR2 ANQGSEA. This CDR3 comprises 11 residues. The V and J ends lost 3 bases and 2 bases respectively, with 4 bases between them. In DNA form, the CDR3 reads TGCAGCGTTGACAGGAACTATGGCTACACCTTC. It codes for CSVDRNYGYTF.

The chain has TRBV6-1 and TRBJ1-4; no clear D. V lost 4 bases and J lost 0, with 12 bases in between. Germline values: CDR1 MNHNS, CDR2 SASEGT. This CDR3 is 16 amino acids long. CDR3 sequence (DNA): TGTGCCAGCAGTGTCCACAACCAAGCAACTAATGAAAAACTGTTTTTT. As protein: CASSVHNQATNEKLFF.

This clonotype appeared once. V is TRBV23-1 and J is TRBJ2-7, with TRBD1 identical over 8 bases. TRBV23-1 is placed among ORFs of uncertain function. The junction had 6 bases not matched to a gene; V was cut back by 2 bases and J by 3 bases. This CDR3 comprises 15 residues. CDR3 sequence (DNA): TGCGCCAGCAGTCAAGAAGGACAGGGCAACTACGAGCAGTACTTC. Translation: CASSQEGQGNYEQYF.

This clonotype has ten or more counts. The V and J genes are TRBV27 and TRBJ2-7; the D is unclear. The CDR3 loop spans 13 amino acids. The germline V gene encodes CDR1 MNHEY and CDR2 SMNVEV (reference sequence). V shed 4 bases and J shed 6 bases, with 13 bases lying between them. CDR3 residues: CASSWVRSPEQYF. The DNA for the CDR3 is TGTGCCAGCAGTTGGGTCCGGTCTCCCGAGCAGTACTTC.

This clonotype has at least ten counts. V and J are TRBV20-1 and TRBJ2-7; D remains ambiguous. The germline V gene encodes CDR1 DFQATT and CDR2 SNEGSKA (reference sequence). This CDR3 contains 11 residues. Deletions cut 3 bases from V and 3 bases from J, with 6 bases between. The CDR3 loop reads CSASVSYEQYF. CDR3 sequence (DNA): TGCAGTGCTAGTGTCAGCTACGAGCAGTACTTC.

The V call is TRBV29-1, the J call TRBJ2-1; 7 bases are a match to TRBD2. The CDR3 contains 14 residues. Per germline, CDR1 SQVTM and CDR2 ANQGSEA. J was trimmed by 4 bases and V by 4 bases; bases with no gene match: 7. In nucleotides, the CDR3 is TGCAGCGTTGTATATCAGCGGGGATACAATGAGCAGTTCTTC. Its protein product is CSVVYQRGYNEQFF.

The chain links TRBV7-6 to TRBJ2-3; 10 positions match TRBD2. After removal of 5 bases from V and 3 bases from J, the junction contained 17 bases not matched to a gene. This CDR3 has 19 amino acids. In germline, CDR1 is SGHVS, CDR2 FNYEAQ. The CDR3 DNA reads TGTGCCAGCAGCCAGCTAGCGGGAGTTTTTGGTAGGGGGACAGATACGCAGTATTTT. This encodes CASSQLAGVFGRGTDTQYF.

This clonotype appeared many times. The chain recombines TRBV6-8 with TRBJ1-2; 8 bases map to TRBD1. The V and J ends lost 5 bases and 1 base, in that order; junction bases with no gene match: 12. CDR1 and CDR2 (germline): MNHGY, SAAAGT. The CDR3 has 17 amino acids. The CDR3 DNA follows: TGTGCCAGCAGTCTCCGGGACAGGCGACTCCATAACTATGGCTACACCTTC. Amino acid sequence: CASSLRDRRLHNYGYTF.

This clonotype was counted at least ten times. V and J are TRBV29-1 and TRBJ1-2; 11 bases are shared with TRBD1. Germline-derived CDR1 and CDR2 are SQVTM and ANQGSEA. The V segment lost 1 base and the J segment 7 bases; nucleotides outside the gene matches: 11. The CDR3 is 16 residues long. The CDR3 DNA is TGCAGCGTTGAAGGCCCTGCCGGACAGGGGGCGTCTGGCTACACCTTC. Translated, it gives CSVEGPAGQGASGYTF.

The table lists this clonotype with a few counts. This sequence joins TRBV28 and TRBJ2-3; no clear D gene. CDR1 is MDHEN and CDR2 is SYDVKM in the germline V gene. Between the trimmed V and J ends, which lost 6 bases and 1 base, there was a span of 8 bases. The CDR3 runs to 13 residues. CDR3 sequence reads: CASRGRGTDTQYF. The CDR3 DNA sequence: TGTGCCAGCAGGGGCCGTGGCACAGATACGCAGTATTTT.

This clonotype was counted many times. The chain carries TRBV12-3 or TRBV12-4 and TRBJ2-7; 8 bases align to TRBD2. CDR3 size: 15 residues. Trimming removed 4 bases from V and 4 bases from J; junction bases left unmatched: 9. The CDR3, as DNA: TGTGCCAGCAGTTCCCGCGGGACTAGAACTTACGAGCAGTACTTC. It is translated as CASSSRGTRTYEQYF.

This clonotype was detected many times. Here the CDR3 reads CASSFTGARTDTQYF. The CDR3 DNA reads TGTGCCAGCAGTTTTACAGGGGCTCGCACAGATACGCAGTATTTT. The chain uses TRBV28 and TRBJ2-3; 7 nucleotides match TRBD1. V shed 3 bases, J shed 1 base, and the junction held 4 bases outside the gene matches. CDR3 length equals 15 residues. Germline-derived CDR1 and CDR2 are MDHEN and SYDVKM. The whole variable domain, remainder taken from reference TRBV28 and TRBJ2-3, is DVKVTQSSRYLVKRTGEKVFLECVQDMDHENMFWYRQDPGLGLRLIYFSYDVKMKEKGDIPEGYSVSREKKERFSLILESASTNQTSMYLCASSFTGARTDTQYFGPGTRLTVL.

This clonotype was observed at least ten times. This sequence joins TRBV7-2 and TRBJ1-6, with D uncertain. Germline assignment: CDR1 SGHTA and CDR2 FQGNSA. This CDR3 contains 13 residues. Trimming took 4 bases from V and 9 from J, leaving 10 bases between them. Here the CDR3 reads CASSSRTGSPLHF. CDR3 coding DNA: TGTGCCAGCAGCTCCCGGACGGGTTCACCCCTCCACTTT.

This clonotype was recorded at least ten times. The rearrangement joins TRBV20-1 to TRBJ2-3; 9 bases map to TRBD2. V dropped 4 bases and J dropped 2; count of bases not matched to a gene: 4. CDR3 length: 14 amino acids. CDR1 is DFQATT, CDR2 SNEGSKA, per germline (reference sequence). Here the CDR3 DNA reads TGCAGTGCTACTCTAGCGGGGAACACAGATACGCAGTATTTT. Translation gives CSATLAGNTDTQYF.